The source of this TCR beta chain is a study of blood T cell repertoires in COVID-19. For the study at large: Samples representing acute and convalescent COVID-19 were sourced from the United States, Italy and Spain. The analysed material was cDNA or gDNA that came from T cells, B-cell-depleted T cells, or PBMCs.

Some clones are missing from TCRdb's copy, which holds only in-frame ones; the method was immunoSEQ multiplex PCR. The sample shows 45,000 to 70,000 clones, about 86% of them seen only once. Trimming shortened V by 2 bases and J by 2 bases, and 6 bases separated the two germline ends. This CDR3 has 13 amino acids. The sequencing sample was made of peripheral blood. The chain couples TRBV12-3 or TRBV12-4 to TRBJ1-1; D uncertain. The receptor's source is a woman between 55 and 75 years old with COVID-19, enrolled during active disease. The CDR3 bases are TGTGCCAGCAGTTTAAGGAGAAACACTGAAGCTTTCTTT. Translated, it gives CASSLRRNTEAFF.